What follows is one TCR beta chain and its context. Its antigen is not yet known. Base qualities were left out, and no much larger clone turns up one base away. This sample is drawn from a study of blood T cell repertoires in COVID-19 (TCRdb year 2020). About the full investigation: Samples covering the acute and convalescent phases of COVID-19 were provided by collaborators in the United States, Italy and Spain. The repertoires were released in a freely available public database meant as a resource for research on the immune response to SARS-CoV-2. HLA class I and class II types, where available, came from metadata supplied by the sample provider rather than from assay-based typing. The prospective study material was composed of cDNA or gDNA derived from T cells, B-cell-depleted T cells, or PBMCs. Nearly every sample came with metadata listing a de-identified subject ID, COVID-19 status, age in years and sex. Subjects who had been exposed to COVID-19, were actively infected with it, or had recovered from it provided the deeply sampled blood TCRbeta repertoires that made up the dataset. Samples were obtained from the ongoing ImmuneRACE study (first 160 participants) and from 950 to 1,500 subjects provided by 6 global collaborators.

TCRbeta CDR3 regions were amplified from genomic DNA using the immunoSEQ Assay, a bias-controlled multiplex PCR. In the original analysis: Nucleated cell counts per sample were estimated from amplification of reference gene primers within the assay. To quantify the absolute abundance of each unique TCRbeta CDR3 rearrangement, sequence reads were collapsed and filtered. For each sample, productive Simpson clonality was calculated as the square root of Simpson's diversity index over productive rearrangements. Entries here come from immuneACCESS through TCRdb and include only in-frame sequences with V and J called. Some clones fail to appear in such tables; in the studies checked, an unresolved V gene covers under half of the shortfall, and the cause of the remainder is unknown. That table supplies the V and J calls and clone size; D and trimming were determined from the DNA. The table for this sample lists about 170,000 clones; approximately 90% of them were counted only once. The ten largest account for around 5% of the sample.

One collaborating source in Seattle enrolled patients while the patients were actively infected and followed the patients over time throughout the course of disease. Collaborating institutions collected whole blood in K2EDTA tubes following their own protocols. For TCRbeta analysis, collaborators shipped samples in one of three forms: frozen whole blood, isolated PBMCs, or DNA extracted from either of those sample types. What the study reported, not specific to this receptor: The amount of clinical and demographic metadata varied by source and participant and was provided uncurated.

The CDR3 starts with the cysteine, ends with the phenylalanine, and has 12 residues. Only CDR3 DNA remains: 36 bases, in frame from the first base. V loses 5 bases of germline sequence and J loses 7 bases, and the interval between the two ends is 8 bases. Here the chain combines TRBV12-3 or TRBV12-4 and TRBJ2-2; the D segment cannot be called with confidence. The receptor's source is a man younger than 35 with COVID-19, enrolled during active disease. Sequenced input: peripheral blood. Read as DNA, the sequence is TGTGCCAGCAGTCTGGAGATCGGGGAGCTGTTTTTT. Translated, this gives CASSLEIGELFF.